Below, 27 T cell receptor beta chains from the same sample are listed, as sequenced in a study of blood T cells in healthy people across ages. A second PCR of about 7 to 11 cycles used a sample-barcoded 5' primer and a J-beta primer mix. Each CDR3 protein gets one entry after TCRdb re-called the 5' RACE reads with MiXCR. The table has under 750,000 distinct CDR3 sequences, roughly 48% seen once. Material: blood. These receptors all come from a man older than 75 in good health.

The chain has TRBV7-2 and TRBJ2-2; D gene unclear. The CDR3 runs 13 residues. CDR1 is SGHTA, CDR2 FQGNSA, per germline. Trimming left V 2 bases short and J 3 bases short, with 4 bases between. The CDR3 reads CASSLFDTGELFF. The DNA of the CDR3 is TGTGCCAGCAGCTTATTTGACACCGGGGAGCTGTTTTTT.

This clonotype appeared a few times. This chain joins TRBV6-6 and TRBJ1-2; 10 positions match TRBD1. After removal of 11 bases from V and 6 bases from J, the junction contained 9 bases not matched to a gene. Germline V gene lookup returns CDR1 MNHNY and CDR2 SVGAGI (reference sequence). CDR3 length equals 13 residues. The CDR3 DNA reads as TGTGCCGGGAGACAGGGGGCAATGGATGGCTACACCTTC. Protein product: CAGRQGAMDGYTF.

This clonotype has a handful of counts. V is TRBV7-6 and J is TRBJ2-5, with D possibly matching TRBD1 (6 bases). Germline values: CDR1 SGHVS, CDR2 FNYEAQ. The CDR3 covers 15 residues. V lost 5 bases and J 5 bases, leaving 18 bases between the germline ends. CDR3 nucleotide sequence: TGTGCCAGCAGCCGACAGGCATATGGAGTCGAGACCCAGTACTTC. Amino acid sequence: CASSRQAYGVETQYF.

CDR3 residues: CASTDRGGGETQYF. In DNA, the CDR3 is TGTGCCAGCACCGACCGCGGGGGCGGGGAGACCCAGTACTTC. The chain combines TRBV7-2 with TRBJ2-5; tentatively, D is TRBD2 (7 bases). CDR1 is SGHTA and CDR2 is FQGNSA in the germline V gene. The CDR3 has 14 residues. Trimming shortened V by 7 bases and J by 5 bases, and 17 bases separated the two germline ends.

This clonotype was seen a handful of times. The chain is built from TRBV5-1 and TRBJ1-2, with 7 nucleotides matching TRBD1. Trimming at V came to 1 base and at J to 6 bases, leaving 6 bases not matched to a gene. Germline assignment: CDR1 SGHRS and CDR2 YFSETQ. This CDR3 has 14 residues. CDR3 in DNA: TGCGCCAGCAGCTTGCGTCTTGGGACAGATGGCTACACCTTC. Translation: CASSLRLGTDGYTF.

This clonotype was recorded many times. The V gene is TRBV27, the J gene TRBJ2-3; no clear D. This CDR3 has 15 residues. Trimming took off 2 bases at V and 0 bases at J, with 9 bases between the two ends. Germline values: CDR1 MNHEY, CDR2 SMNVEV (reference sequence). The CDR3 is CASSLQDTSTDTQYF. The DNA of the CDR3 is TGTGCCAGCAGTTTACAAGACACCAGCACAGATACGCAGTATTTT.

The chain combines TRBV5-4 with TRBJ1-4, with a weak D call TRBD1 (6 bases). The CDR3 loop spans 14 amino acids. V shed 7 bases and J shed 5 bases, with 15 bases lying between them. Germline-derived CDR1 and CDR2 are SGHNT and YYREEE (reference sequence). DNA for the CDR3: TGTGCCAGCCATCGACAGGATTCGAATGAAAAACTGTTTTTT. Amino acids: CASHRQDSNEKLFF.

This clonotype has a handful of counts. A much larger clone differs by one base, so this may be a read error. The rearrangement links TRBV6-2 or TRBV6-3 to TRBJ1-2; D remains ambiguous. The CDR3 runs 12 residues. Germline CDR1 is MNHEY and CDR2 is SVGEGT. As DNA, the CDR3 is TGTGCCGGCAGCACCGGACTATATGGCTACACCTTC. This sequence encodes CAGSTGLYGYTF.

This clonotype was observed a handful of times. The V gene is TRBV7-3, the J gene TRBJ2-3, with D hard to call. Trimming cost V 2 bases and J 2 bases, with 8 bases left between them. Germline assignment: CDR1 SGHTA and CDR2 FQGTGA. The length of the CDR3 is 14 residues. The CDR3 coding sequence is TGTGCCAGCAGCTTACAGCCGAACACAGATACGCAGTATTTT. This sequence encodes CASSLQPNTDTQYF.

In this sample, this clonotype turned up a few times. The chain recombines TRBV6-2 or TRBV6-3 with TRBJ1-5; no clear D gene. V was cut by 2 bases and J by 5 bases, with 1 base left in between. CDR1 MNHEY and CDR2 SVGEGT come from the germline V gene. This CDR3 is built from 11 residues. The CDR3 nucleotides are TGTGCCAGCAGTTACGATCAGCCCCAGCATTTT. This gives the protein CASSYDQPQHF.

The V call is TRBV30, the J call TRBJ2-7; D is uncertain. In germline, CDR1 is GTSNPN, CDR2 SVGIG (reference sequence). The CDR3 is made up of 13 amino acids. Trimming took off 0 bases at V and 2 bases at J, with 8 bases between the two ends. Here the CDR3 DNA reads TGTGCCTGGAGTGTACGAGCGACCTACGAGCAGTACTTC. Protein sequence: CAWSVRATYEQYF. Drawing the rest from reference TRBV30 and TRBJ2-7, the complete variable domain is SQTIHQWPATLVQPVGSPLSLECTVEGTSNPNLYWYRQAAGRGLQLLFYSVGIGQISSEVPQNLSASRPQDRQFILSSKKLLLSDSGFYLCAWSVRATYEQYFGPGTRLTVT.

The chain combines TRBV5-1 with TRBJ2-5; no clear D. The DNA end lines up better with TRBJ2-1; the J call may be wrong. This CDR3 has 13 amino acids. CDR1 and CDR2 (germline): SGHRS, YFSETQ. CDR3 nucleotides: TGCGCCAGCAGCTTAAGAATACAAGAGACCCAGTTCTTC. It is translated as CASSLRIQETQFF.

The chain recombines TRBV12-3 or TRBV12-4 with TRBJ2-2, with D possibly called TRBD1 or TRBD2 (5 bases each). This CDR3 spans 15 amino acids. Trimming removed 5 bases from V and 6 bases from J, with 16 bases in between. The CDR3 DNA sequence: TGTGCCAGCAGTCTGGGACCTTTGAGGTCCGGGGAGCTGTTTTTT. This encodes CASSLGPLRSGELFF.

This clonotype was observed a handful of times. The CDR3 region is CASSLQGRSPDEQFF. CDR3 sequence (DNA): TGCGCCAGCAGCTTACAGGGTAGATCACCAGATGAGCAGTTCTTC. V gene TRBV5-1 combines with J gene TRBJ2-1; D might be TRBD1 (6 bases). Per germline, CDR1 SGHRS and CDR2 YFSETQ. Trimming pared 2 bases from V and 8 bases from J, leaving 17 bases between. There are 15 residues in the CDR3.

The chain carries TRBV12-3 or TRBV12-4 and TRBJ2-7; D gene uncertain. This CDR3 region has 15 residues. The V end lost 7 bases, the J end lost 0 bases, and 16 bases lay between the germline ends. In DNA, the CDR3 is TGTGCCAGCACTCAATTCTCCGCAGCCTCCTACGAGCAGTACTTC. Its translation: CASTQFSAASYEQYF.

CDR3 sequence: CAISETPGTEAFF. CDR3 in DNA: TGTGCCATCAGTGAAACCCCGGGGACTGAAGCTTTCTTT. This chain connects TRBV10-3 to TRBJ1-1, with D uncertain. V was pared by 3 bases and J by 5 bases, with 10 bases between. The CDR3 loop spans 13 amino acids. Germline CDR1 and CDR2: ENHRY and SYGVKD.

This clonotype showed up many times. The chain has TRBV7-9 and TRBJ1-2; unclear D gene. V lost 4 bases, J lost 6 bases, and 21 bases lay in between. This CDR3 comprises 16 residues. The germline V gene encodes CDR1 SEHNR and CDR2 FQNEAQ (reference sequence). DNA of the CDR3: TGTGCCAGCAGCTACGACCGACGAGTTTTGGAGGATGGCTACACCTTC. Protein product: CASSYDRRVLEDGYTF.

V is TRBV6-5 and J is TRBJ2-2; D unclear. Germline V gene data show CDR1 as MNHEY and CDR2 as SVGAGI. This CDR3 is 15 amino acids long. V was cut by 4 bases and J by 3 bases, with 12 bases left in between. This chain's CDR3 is CASSLGDFYTGELFF. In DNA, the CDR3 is TGTGCCAGCAGTTTGGGTGACTTTTACACCGGGGAGCTGTTTTTT.

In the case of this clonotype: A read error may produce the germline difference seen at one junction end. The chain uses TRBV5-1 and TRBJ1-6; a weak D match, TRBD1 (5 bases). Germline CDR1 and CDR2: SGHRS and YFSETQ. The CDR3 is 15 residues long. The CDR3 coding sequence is TGCGCCAGCAGCGCCGACAGTTGGGATAATTCGCCCCTCCACTTT. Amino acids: CASSADSWDNSPLHF.

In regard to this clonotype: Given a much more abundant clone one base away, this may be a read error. The CDR3 DNA sequence: TGTGCCAGCAGTTGCCCCCTAGCGGGGACCACAGATACGCAGTATTTT. It translates to CASSCPLAGTTDTQYF. The chain is built from TRBV6-6 and TRBJ2-3; 9 nucleotides match TRBD2. The CDR3 length is 16 residues. J lost 2 bases, V lost 4 bases, and 7 bases had no gene match. CDR1 and CDR2 (germline): MNHNY, SVGAGI (reference sequence).

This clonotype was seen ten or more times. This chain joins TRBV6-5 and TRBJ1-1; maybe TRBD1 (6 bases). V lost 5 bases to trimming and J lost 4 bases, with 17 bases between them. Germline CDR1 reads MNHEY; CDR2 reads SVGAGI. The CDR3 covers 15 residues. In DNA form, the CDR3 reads TGTGCCAGCAGTCATCGCGACAGGCTTGGCACTGAAGCTTTCTTT. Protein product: CASSHRDRLGTEAFF.

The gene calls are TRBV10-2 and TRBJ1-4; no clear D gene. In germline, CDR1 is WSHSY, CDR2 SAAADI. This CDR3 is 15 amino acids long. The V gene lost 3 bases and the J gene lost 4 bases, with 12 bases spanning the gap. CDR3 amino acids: CASSDRTAINEKLFF. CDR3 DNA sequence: TGCGCCAGCAGTGACCGGACGGCGATTAATGAAAAACTGTTTTTT.

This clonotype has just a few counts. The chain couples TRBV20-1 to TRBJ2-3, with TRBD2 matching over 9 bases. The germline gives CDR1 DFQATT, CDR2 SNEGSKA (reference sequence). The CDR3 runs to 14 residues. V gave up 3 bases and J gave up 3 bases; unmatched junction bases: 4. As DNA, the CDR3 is TGCAGTGCTAGTAGCGGGAGAATGACAGATACGCAGTATTTT. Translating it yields CSASSGRMTDTQYF.

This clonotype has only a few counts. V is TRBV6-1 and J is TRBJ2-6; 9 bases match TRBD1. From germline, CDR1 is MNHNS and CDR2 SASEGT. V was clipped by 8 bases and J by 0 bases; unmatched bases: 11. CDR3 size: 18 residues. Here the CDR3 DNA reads TGTGCCAGCGGGGCCCCGGGACAGGGCGACTCTGGGGCCAACGTCCTGACTTTC. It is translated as CASGAPGQGDSGANVLTF.

Here the CDR3 DNA reads TGTGCCAGCAGCGTATCTACGGGATCGGGGCAGACCCAGTACTTC. Protein: CASSVSTGSGQTQYF. This chain links TRBV9 with TRBJ2-5; D possibly matches TRBD1 or TRBD2 (5 bases each). The CDR3 length is 15 residues. CDR1 and CDR2 (germline): SGDLS, YYNGEE. The V end was cut by 1 base, the J end by 6 bases, with 16 bases between.

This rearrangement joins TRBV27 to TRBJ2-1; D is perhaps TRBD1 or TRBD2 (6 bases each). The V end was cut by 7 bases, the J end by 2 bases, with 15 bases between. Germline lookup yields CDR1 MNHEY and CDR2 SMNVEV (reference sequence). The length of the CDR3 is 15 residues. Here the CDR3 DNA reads TGTGCCAGCACCTTAGGGGGACTTCCCTACAATGAGCAGTTCTTC. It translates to CASTLGGLPYNEQFF.

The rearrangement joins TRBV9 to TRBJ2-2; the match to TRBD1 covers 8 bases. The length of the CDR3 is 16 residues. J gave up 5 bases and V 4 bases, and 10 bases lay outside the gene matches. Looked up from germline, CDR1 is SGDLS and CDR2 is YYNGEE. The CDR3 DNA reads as TGTGCCAGCAGCTTAGACAGGGGCGTTGGGACCGGGGAGCTGTTTTTT. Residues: CASSLDRGVGTGELFF. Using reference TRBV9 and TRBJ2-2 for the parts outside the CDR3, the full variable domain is DSGVTQTPKHLITATGQRVTLRCSPRSGDLSVYWYQQSLDQGLQFLIQYYNGEERAKGNILERFSAQQFPDLHSELNLSSLELGDSALYFCASSLDRGVGTGELFFGEGSRLTVL.